These 17 T cell receptor beta chains were all obtained from the same sample, sequenced in a study of T cell changes during pregnancy in multiple sclerosis. Sequencing used immunoSEQ multiplex PCR; TCRdb keeps in-frame clones, though not all of them. The data show 55,000 to 65,000 clones, over 90% seen once. Sequences were derived from peripheral blood, sampled in the first trimester of pregnancy. The receptors were gathered from a female donor with multiple sclerosis, enrolled in a pregnancy study.

The chain carries TRBV7-3 and TRBJ2-3, with 10 positions matching TRBD2. The CDR3 runs to 14 residues. With 7 bases clipped from V and 0 bases from J, the junction kept 1 base outside the gene matches. Germline V gives CDR1 SGHTA, CDR2 FQGTGA. In DNA form, the CDR3 reads TGTGCCAGCAAGCGGGGGGGTAGCACAGATACGCAGTATTTT. This codes for CASKRGGSTDTQYF.

The rearrangement uses TRBV6-5 and TRBJ1-1; the match to TRBD1 covers 10 bases. CDR3 length: 14 amino acids. Losses at the gene ends were 6 bases for V and 8 bases for J; bases not matched to a gene: 9. Looked up from germline, CDR1 is MNHEY and CDR2 is SVGAGI. CDR3 sequence (DNA): TGTGCCAGCAGCGTGGACAGGGGGGGGATGGAAGCTTTCTTT. Amino acids: CASSVDRGGMEAFF.

This rearrangement joins TRBV4-3 to TRBJ2-1; 15 positions agree with TRBD2. Germline V gene sequence: CDR1 LGHNA, CDR2 YSLEER. This CDR3 has 20 residues. V lost 5 bases and J lost 5; bases outside the gene matches: 16. CDR3 sequence reads: CASSSQAGLAGGPTNNEQFF. In DNA, the CDR3 is TGCGCCAGCAGCTCACAGGCGGGACTAGCGGGGGGACCGACAAACAATGAGCAGTTCTTC.

The genes are TRBV6-1 and TRBJ1-1; no definite D call. This CDR3 has 13 amino acids. Germline CDR1 reads MNHNS; CDR2 reads SASEGT. Deletions cut 6 bases from V and 3 bases from J, with 11 bases between. The CDR3 region has the DNA TGTGCCAGCAGCCTTCAGGCCCACACTGAAGCTTTCTTT. Translating it yields CASSLQAHTEAFF.

This sequence joins TRBV6-1 and TRBJ2-1; D possibly corresponds to TRBD1 (5 bases). The CDR3 is 17 amino acids. Germline V gene data show CDR1 as MNHNS and CDR2 as SASEGT. V gave up 4 bases and J gave up 4 bases, with 20 bases separating them. CDR3 in DNA: TGTGCCAGCAGTGGAGCCATCACAGGATTGGGGTACAATGAGCAGTTCTTC. It codes for CASSGAITGLGYNEQFF.

V usage is TRBV6-5 and J usage is TRBJ1-1, with 7 bases lining up with TRBD1. V shed 5 bases and J 0 bases; nucleotides not matched to a gene: 6. Germline V CDR1 and CDR2: MNHEY, SVGAGI. The CDR3 is 15 amino acids. The CDR3 is CASSRDSSLNTEAFF. DNA for the CDR3: TGTGCCAGCAGTCGGGACAGTAGCCTGAACACTGAAGCTTTCTTT.

The chain employs TRBV29-1 and TRBJ2-5; TRBD2 agrees at 7 bases. The CDR3 is made up of 12 amino acids. The germline V gene has CDR1 SQVTM and CDR2 ANQGSEA. The CDR3 region is CSSRGVQETQYF. CDR3 DNA sequence: TGCAGTTCCCGGGGGGTTCAAGAGACCCAGTACTTC.

This clone was picked up one time. The V call is TRBV6-5, the J call TRBJ2-3; the D gene is possibly TRBD2 (5 bases). Germline V gene sequence: CDR1 MNHEY, CDR2 SVGAGI. Between the trimmed V and J ends, which lost 0 bases and 5 bases, there was a span of 15 bases. The CDR3 has 16 residues. Here the CDR3 DNA reads TGTGCCAGCAGTTACTCTATCCGGGATTGGGGAGATACGCAGTATTTT. Translation gives CASSYSIRDWGDTQYF.

The rearrangement joins TRBV18 to TRBJ1-2, with D maybe TRBD1 (6 bases). The CDR3 contains 18 residues. Trimming took off 0 bases at V and 4 bases at J, with 21 bases between the two ends. Germline V gene data show CDR1 as KGHSH and CDR2 as LQKENI. The CDR3 bases are TGTGCCAGCTCACCACCGGGAAAAGTTGGGGGCCCCGGCTATGGCTACACCTTC. Protein: CASSPPGKVGGPGYGYTF.

The chain joins TRBV29-1 to TRBJ1-5; D is ambiguous. Trimming took 4 bases from V and 5 from J, leaving 12 bases between them. Germline CDR1 SQVTM, CDR2 ANQGSEA. The length of the CDR3 is 13 residues. The CDR3 DNA reads TGCAGCGTTGGAGGATTAGGAGATCAGCCCCAGCATTTT. This sequence encodes CSVGGLGDQPQHF.

The CDR3: CASSLESGHVGGEAFF. The CDR3 region has the DNA TGTGCCAGCAGCTTAGAGTCTGGACACGTCGGTGGTGAAGCTTTCTTT. This chain joins TRBV7-2 and TRBJ1-1; weak D call: TRBD1 (5 bases). V gave up 1 base and J gave up 7 bases, with 19 bases separating them. From germline, CDR1 is SGHTA and CDR2 FQGNSA. The CDR3 has 16 amino acids. The complete variable domain, with remaining parts taken from reference TRBV7-2 and TRBJ1-1, reads GAGVSQSPSNKVTEKGKDVELRCDPISGHTALYWYRQSLGQGLEFLIYFQGNSAPDKSGLPSDRFSAERTGGSVSTLTIQRTQQEDSAVYLCASSLESGHVGGEAFFGQGTRLTVV.

This clone showed up just once. This sequence joins TRBV7-3 and TRBJ2-5, with D perhaps matching TRBD2 (5 bases). The germline V gene has CDR1 SGHTA and CDR2 FQGTGA. V was trimmed by 0 bases and J by 1 base, leaving 12 bases between them. The CDR3 runs 16 residues. The CDR3 nucleotides are TGTGCCAGCAGCTTAACTAGCGCCCCAGGCCAAGAGACCCAGTACTTC. Residues: CASSLTSAPGQETQYF.

The rearrangement links TRBV19 to TRBJ1-1; D is ambiguous. Per the germline V gene, CDR1 is LNHDA and CDR2 is SQIVND (reference sequence). The CDR3 extends over 14 amino acids. Between the trimmed V and J ends, which lost 3 bases and 1 base, there was a span of 9 bases. The CDR3 DNA follows: TGTGCCAGTAGTATCGATGTCAGGAACACTGAAGCTTTCTTT. Its protein product is CASSIDVRNTEAFF.

V and J are TRBV5-5 and TRBJ2-3; 7 positions agree with TRBD1. The germline CDR1 and CDR2 sequences are SGHKS and YYEKEE (reference sequence). The J segment lost 3 bases and the V segment lost 2 bases, leaving 3 bases of the junction unmatched. There are 14 residues in the CDR3. CDR3 protein: CASSFPGGTDTQYF. The CDR3 DNA is TGTGCCAGCAGCTTCCCAGGGGGAACAGATACGCAGTATTTT.

This chain uses TRBV29-1 with TRBJ2-3; D might be TRBD2 (6 bases). Germline V lookup: CDR1 SQVTM, CDR2 ANQGSEA. Trimming removed 5 bases at V and 4 bases at J, with 13 bases between. The CDR3 sequence is 13 residues long. The CDR3 spells CSVRLPGADTQYF. The CDR3 DNA sequence: TGCAGCGTTCGACTCCCGGGGGCAGATACGCAGTATTTT.

The V call is TRBV7-3, the J call TRBJ2-5; a possible D gene is TRBD1 (5 bases). Germline V gene data show CDR1 as SGHTA and CDR2 as FQGTGA. This CDR3 contains 13 residues. Trimming removed 5 bases from V and 4 bases from J, with 11 bases in between. In nucleotides, the CDR3 is TGTGCCAGCAGCATGGGGCGAGGAGAGACCCAGTACTTC. It translates to CASSMGRGETQYF.

This chain links TRBV6-6 with TRBJ2-3, with 13 bases fitting TRBD2. The CDR3 extends over 16 amino acids. Per the germline V gene, CDR1 is MNHNY and CDR2 is SVGAGI (reference sequence). V lost 5 bases to trimming and J lost 2 bases; unmatched junction nucleotides: 4. CDR3 region: CASSPTSGGSTDTQYF. DNA of the CDR3: TGTGCCAGCAGTCCGACTAGCGGGGGGTCCACAGATACGCAGTATTTT.